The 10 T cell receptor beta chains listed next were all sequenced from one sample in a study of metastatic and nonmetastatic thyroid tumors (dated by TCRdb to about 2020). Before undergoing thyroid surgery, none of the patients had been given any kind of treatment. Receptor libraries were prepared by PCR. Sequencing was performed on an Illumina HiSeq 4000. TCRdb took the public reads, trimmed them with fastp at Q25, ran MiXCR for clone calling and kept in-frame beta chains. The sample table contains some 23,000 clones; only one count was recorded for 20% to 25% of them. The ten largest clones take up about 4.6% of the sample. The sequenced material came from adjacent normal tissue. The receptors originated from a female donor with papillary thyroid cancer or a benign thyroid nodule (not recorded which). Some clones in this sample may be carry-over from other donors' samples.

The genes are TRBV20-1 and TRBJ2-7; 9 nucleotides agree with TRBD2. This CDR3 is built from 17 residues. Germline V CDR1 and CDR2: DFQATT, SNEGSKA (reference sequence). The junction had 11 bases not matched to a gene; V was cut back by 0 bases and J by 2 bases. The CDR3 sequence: CSARDLAGCSETYEQYV. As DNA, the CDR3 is TGCAGTGCTAGAGATCTAGCGGGATGTTCGGAAACCTACGAGCAGTACGTC.

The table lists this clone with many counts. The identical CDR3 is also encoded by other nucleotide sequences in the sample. The CDR3 coding sequence is TGTGCCAGCAGCTTTCGCATTGTGGGCAATGAGCAGTTCTTC. Protein sequence: CASSFRIVGNEQFF. The chain combines TRBV7-8 with TRBJ2-1; D gene ambiguous. CDR1 is SGHVS, CDR2 FQNEAQ, per germline. Trimming removed 3 bases at V and 6 bases at J, with 12 bases between. The CDR3 runs to 14 residues.

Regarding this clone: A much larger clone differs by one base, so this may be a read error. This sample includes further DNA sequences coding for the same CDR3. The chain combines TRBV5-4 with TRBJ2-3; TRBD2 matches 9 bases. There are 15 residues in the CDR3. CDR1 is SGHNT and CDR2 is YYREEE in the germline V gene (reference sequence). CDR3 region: CASSSSGRLTDTQYF. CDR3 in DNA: TGTGCCAGCAGCTCCAGCGGGAGGCTCACAGATACGCAATATTTT.

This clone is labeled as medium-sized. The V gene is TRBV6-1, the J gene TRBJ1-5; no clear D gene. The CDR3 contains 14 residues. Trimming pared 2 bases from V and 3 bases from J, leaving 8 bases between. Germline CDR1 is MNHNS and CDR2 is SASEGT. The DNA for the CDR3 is TGTGCCAGCAGTGAAAATCGCTTCAATCAGCCCCAGCATTTT. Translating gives CASSENRFNQPQHF.

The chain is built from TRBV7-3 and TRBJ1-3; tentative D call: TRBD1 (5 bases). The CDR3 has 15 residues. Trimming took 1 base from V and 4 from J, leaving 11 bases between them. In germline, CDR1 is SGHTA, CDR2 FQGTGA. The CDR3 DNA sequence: TGTGCCAGCAGCTTAAACGGGGGGTACGGAAACACCATATATTTT. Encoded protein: CASSLNGGYGNTIYF.

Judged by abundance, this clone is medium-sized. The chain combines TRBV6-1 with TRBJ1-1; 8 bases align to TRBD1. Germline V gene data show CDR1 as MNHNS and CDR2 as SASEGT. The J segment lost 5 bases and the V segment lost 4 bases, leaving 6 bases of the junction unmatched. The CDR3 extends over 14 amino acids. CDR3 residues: CASSVRTGITEAFF. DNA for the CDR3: TGTGCCAGCAGTGTTCGGACAGGGATAACTGAAGCTTTCTTT.

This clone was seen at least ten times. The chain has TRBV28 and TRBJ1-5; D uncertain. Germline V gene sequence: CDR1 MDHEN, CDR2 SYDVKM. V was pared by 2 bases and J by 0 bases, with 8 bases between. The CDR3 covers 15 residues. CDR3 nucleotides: TGTGCCAGCAGTTTAAGACTCCTTAGCAATCAGCCCCAGCATTTT. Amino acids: CASSLRLLSNQPQHF. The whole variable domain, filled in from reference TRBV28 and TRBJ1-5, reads DVKVTQSSRYLVKRTGEKVFLECVQDMDHENMFWYRQDPGLGLRLIYFSYDVKMKEKGDIPEGYSVSREKKERFSLILESASTNQTSMYLCASSLRLLSNQPQHFGDGTRLSIL.

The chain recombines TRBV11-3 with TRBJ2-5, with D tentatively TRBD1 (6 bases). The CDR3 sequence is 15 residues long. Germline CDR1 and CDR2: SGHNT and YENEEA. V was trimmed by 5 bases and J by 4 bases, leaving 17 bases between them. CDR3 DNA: TGTGCCAGCAGCCACAGGGAGCGATGGCGAGAGACCCAGTACTTC. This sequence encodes CASSHRERWRETQYF.

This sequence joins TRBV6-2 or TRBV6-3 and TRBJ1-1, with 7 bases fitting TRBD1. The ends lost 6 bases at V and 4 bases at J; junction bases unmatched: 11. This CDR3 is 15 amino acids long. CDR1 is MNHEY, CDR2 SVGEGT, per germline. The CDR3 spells CASSPPTGFTTEAFF. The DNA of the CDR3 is TGTGCCAGCAGCCCTCCGACAGGGTTTACCACTGAAGCTTTCTTT.

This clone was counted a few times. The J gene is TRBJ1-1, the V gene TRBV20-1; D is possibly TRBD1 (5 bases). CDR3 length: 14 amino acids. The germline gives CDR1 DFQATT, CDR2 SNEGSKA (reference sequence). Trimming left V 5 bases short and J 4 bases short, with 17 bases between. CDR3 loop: CSAPPGGRGTEAFF. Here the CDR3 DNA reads TGCAGTGCTCCTCCGGGGGGACGGGGCACTGAAGCTTTCTTT.